These 31 T cell receptor beta chains came from one sample sequenced in a study of T cell responses to AZD1222 COVID-19 vaccine. Some clones are missing from TCRdb's copy, which holds only in-frame ones; the method was immunoSEQ multiplex PCR. The repertoire has more than 250,000 clones, just over 90% of them found once; the top ten carry 0.55%. The sample consisted of peripheral blood, taken on day 0 of AZD1222 vaccination. These receptors came from an adult in good health.

This rearrangement joins TRBV27 to TRBJ2-1, with 9 bases fitting TRBD2. The trim removed 0 bases at V and 11 bases at J, leaving 8 bases unmatched. The CDR3 spans 15 residues. CDR1 and CDR2 from the germline V gene are MNHEY and SMNVEV (reference sequence). CDR3 bases: TGTGCCAGCAGTTTATCGCTTAGCGGGAGTGTACAGCAGTTCTTC. Amino acid sequence: CASSLSLSGSVQQFF.

The rearrangement joins TRBV18 to TRBJ1-3, with D uncertain. V was pared by 6 bases and J by 4 bases, with 19 bases between. The CDR3 spans 16 residues. CDR1 and CDR2 (germline): KGHSH, LQKENI. DNA for the CDR3: TGTGCCAGCTCTCTGGTAGCCGGTGTTGCAGGAAACACCATATATTTT. Protein: CASSLVAGVAGNTIYF.

The V and J genes are TRBV20-1 and TRBJ2-3; perhaps TRBD1 as D (6 bases). The CDR3 consists of 10 residues. Germline V gives CDR1 DFQATT, CDR2 SNEGSKA (reference sequence). Trimming removed 5 bases from V and 12 bases from J, with 12 bases in between. The CDR3 nucleotides read TGCAGTGCTCCGCCGGGACACCAGTATTTT. As protein: CSAPPGHQYF.

The chain employs TRBV28 and TRBJ2-7, with 14 bases lining up with TRBD2. Germline assignment: CDR1 MDHEN and CDR2 SYDVKM. V dropped 5 bases and J dropped 6; count of bases not matched to a gene: 6. This CDR3 is 15 amino acids long. In DNA, the CDR3 is TGTGCCAGCAGTCCCCCGACTAGCGGGGGGGGCGAGCAGTACTTC. It specifies CASSPPTSGGGEQYF.

V gene TRBV7-9 combines with J gene TRBJ1-3; TRBD1 is a possible D gene (5 bases). With 1 base removed from V and 2 bases from J, the gap between germline ends came to 12 bases. This CDR3 has 16 residues. Per the germline V gene, CDR1 is SEHNR and CDR2 is FQNEAQ (reference sequence). CDR3 residues: CASSLVGEGTGNTIYF. CDR3 nucleotides: TGTGCCAGCAGCTTAGTAGGGGAGGGCACTGGAAACACCATATATTTT.

The chain links TRBV6-5 to TRBJ2-1, with D perhaps matching TRBD1 (6 bases). This CDR3 has 15 amino acids. Germline CDR1 MNHEY, CDR2 SVGAGI. The germline V and J ends were trimmed by 4 bases and 1 base, with 11 bases remaining between them. CDR3 residues: CASSSYRVSYNEQFF. The CDR3 DNA is TGTGCCAGCAGTTCCTACAGGGTTTCCTACAATGAGCAGTTCTTC.

V usage is TRBV5-1 and J usage is TRBJ2-7; D is unresolved. Germline CDR1 and CDR2: SGHRS and YFSETQ. V lost 2 bases, J lost 0 bases, and 0 bases lay in between. There are 11 residues in the CDR3. The CDR3 nucleotides are TGCGCCAGCAGCTTCTCCTACGAGCAGTACTTC. Translated, it gives CASSFSYEQYF. The variable domain in full, with the rest retrieved from reference TRBV5-1 and TRBJ2-7, is KAGVTQTPRYLIKTRGQQVTLSCSPISGHRSVSWYQQTPGQGLQFLFEYFSETQRNKGNFPGRFSGRQFSNSRSEMNVSTLELGDSALYLCASSFSYEQYFGPGTRLTVT.

This clone was detected once. The chain combines TRBV27 with TRBJ2-5; the D gene is possibly TRBD2 (5 bases). The germline V and J ends were trimmed by 3 bases and 2 bases, with 7 bases remaining between them. The CDR3 totals 13 residues. Looked up from germline, CDR1 is MNHEY and CDR2 is SMNVEV (reference sequence). The DNA of the CDR3 is TGTGCCAGCAGTTTCTCGGGGCAAGAGACCCAGTACTTC. The encoded protein is CASSFSGQETQYF.

The chain links TRBV27 to TRBJ2-6, with unresolved D. This CDR3 comprises 12 residues. V shed 6 bases and J shed 7 bases, with 7 bases lying between them. Germline CDR1 and CDR2: MNHEY and SMNVEV (reference sequence). CDR3 loop: CASSSLANVLTF. DNA for the CDR3: TGTGCCAGCAGCTCTTTAGCCAACGTCCTGACTTTC.

The chain couples TRBV7-8 to TRBJ2-7; 16 bases agree with TRBD2. V shed 3 bases, J shed 4 bases, and the junction held 3 bases outside the gene matches. The CDR3 length is 16 residues. Germline values: CDR1 SGHVS, CDR2 FQNEAQ. The CDR3 here is CASSLGLAGGWYEQYF. The CDR3 DNA reads TGTGCCAGCAGCTTGGGACTAGCGGGAGGGTGGTACGAGCAGTACTTC.

The chain carries TRBV5-1 and TRBJ1-2, with TRBD1 identical over 8 bases. Trimming at V came to 1 base and at J to 2 bases, leaving 4 bases not matched to a gene. The CDR3 sequence is 15 residues long. Germline values: CDR1 SGHRS, CDR2 YFSETQ. The DNA for the CDR3 is TGCGCCAGCAGCTTGTCTGCAGGGGGCAACTATGGCTACACCTTC. It specifies CASSLSAGGNYGYTF.

This sequence joins TRBV28 and TRBJ2-1; D ambiguous. The CDR3 has 13 residues. From germline, CDR1 is MDHEN and CDR2 SYDVKM. The V end was cut by 10 bases, the J end by 0 bases, with 10 bases between. CDR3 nucleotide sequence: TGTGCCACACTGGGCCTCTCCTACAATGAGCAGTTCTTC. It yields the protein CATLGLSYNEQFF. The variable domain in full, completed from reference TRBV28 and TRBJ2-1, reads DVKVTQSSRYLVKRTGEKVFLECVQDMDHENMFWYRQDPGLGLRLIYFSYDVKMKEKGDIPEGYSVSREKKERFSLILESASTNQTSMYLCATLGLSYNEQFFGPGTRLTVL.

The V call is TRBV5-4, the J call TRBJ2-5; TRBD1 aligns across 9 bases. The CDR3 covers 14 residues. With 4 bases clipped from V and 5 bases from J, the junction kept 6 bases outside the gene matches. CDR1 and CDR2 from the germline V gene are SGHNT and YYREEE (reference sequence). CDR3 region: CASSHRGQEETQYF. The CDR3 DNA sequence: TGTGCCAGCAGCCACAGGGGGCAGGAGGAGACCCAGTACTTC.

V usage is TRBV9 and J usage is TRBJ2-7, with TRBD2 matching over 8 bases. The germline V gene encodes CDR1 SGDLS and CDR2 YYNGEE. The CDR3 has 17 residues. Trimming at V came to 4 bases and at J to 1 base, leaving 13 bases not matched to a gene. The CDR3 DNA reads as TGTGCCAGCAGCCCCGGAGGGAGCGGGAGTAGGTCCTACGAGCAGTACTTC. This codes for CASSPGGSGSRSYEQYF.

This clone showed up just once. This chain links TRBV7-9 with TRBJ2-1, with 7 nucleotides matching TRBD2. The trim removed 3 bases at V and 4 bases at J, leaving 9 bases unmatched. This CDR3 contains 16 residues. Per germline, CDR1 SEHNR and CDR2 FQNEAQ (reference sequence). The CDR3 sequence: CASSFIRGVLYNEQFF. The CDR3 DNA is TGTGCCAGCAGCTTCATACGGGGGGTCCTTTACAATGAGCAGTTCTTC.

This chain uses TRBV12-5 with TRBJ2-2; 7 bases line up with TRBD2. Germline CDR1 is LGHNT and CDR2 is FRNRAP. The CDR3 has 18 amino acids. The ends lost 0 bases at V and 1 base at J; junction bases unmatched: 8. The CDR3, as DNA: TGTGCTAGTGGTTTGGTTCCCTCCGGGGGGATGAACACCGGGGAGCTGTTTTTT. Translating gives CASGLVPSGGMNTGELFF. The full variable domain, rest sourced from reference TRBV12-5 and TRBJ2-2, is DARVTQTPRHKVTEMGQEVTMRCQPILGHNTVFWYRQTMMQGLELLAYFRNRAPLDDSGMPKDRFSAEMPDATLATLKIQPSEPRDSAVYFCASGLVPSGGMNTGELFFGEGSRLTVL.

This rearrangement joins TRBV5-4 to TRBJ1-1; 9 nucleotides align to TRBD1. Germline V gene lookup returns CDR1 SGHNT and CDR2 YYREEE (reference sequence). CDR3 length equals 16 residues. With V trimmed by 4 bases and J by 0 bases, 7 bases remained unmatched. The CDR3 DNA sequence: TGTGCCAGCAGCACCACAGGGGGCGGGATGAACACTGAAGCTTTCTTT. This codes for CASSTTGGGMNTEAFF.

The genes are TRBV10-3 and TRBJ2-3; TRBD2 aligns across 7 bases. Germline loops: CDR1 ENHRY, CDR2 SYGVKD. Losses at the gene ends were 2 bases for V and 5 bases for J; bases not matched to a gene: 4. The CDR3 loop spans 14 amino acids. The CDR3 nucleotides read TGTGCCATCAGTGAGACTAGCGAAGGAGATACGCAGTATTTT. Translated, it gives CAISETSEGDTQYF.

This clone has a handful of counts. The V call is TRBV6-5, the J call TRBJ1-2; TRBD1 might be the D (6 bases). V was trimmed by 10 bases and J by 0 bases, leaving 15 bases between them. The CDR3 covers 14 residues. Germline V CDR1 and CDR2: MNHEY, SVGAGI. The DNA for the CDR3 is TGTGCCACCCTCCGGGACACTTCTAACTATGGCTACACCTTC. Its protein product is CATLRDTSNYGYTF.

In its sample, this clone was seen once. The chain links TRBV7-8 to TRBJ2-7; 11 positions agree with TRBD1. The CDR3 runs 17 residues. V lost 1 base to trimming and J lost 6 bases; unmatched junction nucleotides: 11. The germline V gene encodes CDR1 SGHVS and CDR2 FQNEAQ. This CDR3 is CASSLGRPGQGVLEQYF. The CDR3 DNA sequence: TGTGCCAGCAGCTTAGGACGACCGGGACAGGGGGTGCTCGAGCAGTACTTC.

V usage is TRBV2 and J usage is TRBJ2-7, with D possibly TRBD1 on 6 matching bases. This CDR3 spans 14 amino acids. CDR1 and CDR2 (germline): SNHLY, FYNNEI. V was cut by 1 base and J by 6 bases, with 13 bases left in between. The CDR3, as DNA: TGTGCCAGCAGTGAAGAAGGCAGGGGAATCGAGCAGTACTTC. Translation: CASSEEGRGIEQYF.

The chain carries TRBV6-1 and TRBJ1-2; no firm D call. The CDR3 extends over 13 amino acids. Germline lookup yields CDR1 MNHNS and CDR2 SASEGT. Trimming removed 2 bases at V and 7 bases at J, with 11 bases between. The chain's CDR3 is CASSERVFSGYTF. The CDR3 DNA reads TGTGCCAGCAGTGAAAGGGTATTTAGTGGCTACACCTTC.

The rearrangement links TRBV28 to TRBJ1-5, with D possibly matching TRBD1 (6 bases). Germline CDR1 is MDHEN and CDR2 is SYDVKM. V was clipped by 3 bases and J by 1 base, with 16 bases between them. The CDR3 has 17 residues. The CDR3 sequence: CASSLYGGRGSNQPQHF. The CDR3 DNA sequence: TGTGCCAGCAGTTTGTATGGGGGGAGGGGGAGCAATCAGCCCCAGCATTTT. The full variable domain, with the rest looked up from reference TRBV28 and TRBJ1-5, is DVKVTQSSRYLVKRTGEKVFLECVQDMDHENMFWYRQDPGLGLRLIYFSYDVKMKEKGDIPEGYSVSREKKERFSLILESASTNQTSMYLCASSLYGGRGSNQPQHFGDGTRLSIL.

V gene TRBV7-2 combines with J gene TRBJ2-3; 15 nucleotides line up with TRBD2. From germline, CDR1 is SGHTA and CDR2 FQGNSA. This CDR3 is built from 14 residues. Losses at the gene ends were 5 bases for V and 14 bases for J; bases not matched to a gene: 8. CDR3 in amino acids: CASSLGLAGGPRYF. DNA for the CDR3: TGTGCCAGCAGCCTAGGACTAGCGGGAGGGCCTCGGTATTTT. The entire variable domain, with the rest obtained from reference TRBV7-2 and TRBJ2-3, is as follows: GAGVSQSPSNKVTEKGKDVELRCDPISGHTALYWYRQSLGQGLEFLIYFQGNSAPDKSGLPSDRFSAERTGGSVSTLTIQRTQQEDSAVYLCASSLGLAGGPRYFGPGTRLTVL.

The V gene is TRBV15, the J gene TRBJ1-1; the D is unclear. Germline V CDR1 and CDR2: LNHNV, YYDKDF (reference sequence). Trimming shortened V by 1 base and J by 8 bases, and 11 bases separated the two germline ends. This CDR3 contains 13 residues. The CDR3 reads CATSRGGAPEAFF. The CDR3 DNA sequence: TGTGCCACCAGCAGAGGGGGAGCTCCCGAAGCTTTCTTT.

The V and J genes are TRBV7-3 and TRBJ2-7; tentatively, D is TRBD1 (6 bases). CDR3 length: 12 amino acids. V shed 5 bases and J shed 6 bases, with 11 bases lying between them. Germline loops: CDR1 SGHTA, CDR2 FQGTGA. CDR3 protein: CASSQGIGEQYF. The DNA for the CDR3 is TGTGCCAGCAGCCAGGGGATTGGCGAGCAGTACTTC.

The chain uses TRBV7-2 and TRBJ2-6, with D possibly being TRBD2 (6 bases). Between the trimmed V and J ends, which lost 6 bases and 2 bases, there was a span of 11 bases. Germline CDR1 is SGHTA and CDR2 is FQGNSA. The CDR3 spans 15 residues. The CDR3 region has the DNA TGTGCCAGCAGATCGGGGGTGGCTGGGGCCAACGTCCTGACTTTC. This encodes CASRSGVAGANVLTF.

V gene TRBV7-9 combines with J gene TRBJ2-7, with 11 bases fitting TRBD1. Per germline, CDR1 SEHNR and CDR2 FQNEAQ (reference sequence). J gave up 7 bases and V 3 bases, and 8 bases lay outside the gene matches. This CDR3 region has 15 residues. This CDR3 is CASSFRRTGGREQYF. CDR3 DNA: TGTGCCAGCAGCTTTCGTAGGACAGGGGGCCGGGAGCAGTACTTC.

The chain links TRBV9 to TRBJ1-4; 7 nucleotides agree with TRBD1. The CDR3 runs to 15 residues. V trimming: 7 bases; J trimming: 8 bases; junction bases outside the gene matches: 14. Per the germline V gene, CDR1 is SGDLS and CDR2 is YYNGEE. In DNA, the CDR3 is TGTGCCAGCGCCCCCGGGGGGGACAGTACCGAAAAACTGTTTTTT. This translates into CASAPGGDSTEKLFF.

V is TRBV7-9 and J is TRBJ1-4; TRBD1 agrees at 8 bases. CDR3 size: 16 residues. CDR1 and CDR2 (germline): SEHNR, FQNEAQ (reference sequence). V trimming: 4 bases; J trimming: 7 bases; junction bases outside the gene matches: 11. In DNA form, the CDR3 reads TGTGCCAGCAGCTCGACCATGGGGACAGGCGGTGAAAAACTGTTTTTT. Its translation: CASSSTMGTGGEKLFF. The whole variable domain, remainder taken from reference TRBV7-9 and TRBJ1-4, is DTGVSQNPRHKITKRGQNVTFRCDPISEHNRLYWYRQTLGQGPEFLTYFQNEAQLEKSRLLSDRFSAERPKGSFSTLEIQRTEQGDSAMYLCASSSTMGTGGEKLFFGSGTQLSVL.

The chain employs TRBV21-1 and TRBJ1-6; no DNA check was done on the table's D call, TRBD1. TRBV21-1 constitutes a pseudogene. The CDR3 has 18 residues. DNA of the CDR3: TGTGCCAGCAGCAAAGGGGCGACAGCCGGCCCCTATAATTCACCCCTCCACTTT. Protein sequence: CASSKGATAGPYNSPLHF.